Here is one T cell receptor beta chain with its context. What it binds is not known. The CDR3 runs 14 residues. Trimming took 1 base from V and 6 from J; bases not matched to a gene: 4. The germline V gene encodes CDR1 DFQATT and CDR2 SNEGSKA (reference sequence). The sample's treatment: roughly 10-day PBMC culture with coronavirus spike peptide pools or control peptides (ViraFEST assay). According to the study, CD4+ T cells from the unexposed donor were gathered ahead of the COVID-19 pandemic (2011-2018). At days 3 and 7, half the medium was exchanged for fresh IL-2 medium. From unexposed donors, CD4+ T cells were probed, cells permitting, with SARS-CoV-2 S/N and four cold-coronavirus spikes. Cultured CD4+ T cell DNA was sequenced using the Oncomine TCR Beta short-read assay. TCRdb re-called the PCR reads with MiXCR, one entry per CDR3 protein. The sample has 6,500 to 7,000 distinct CDR3 sequences; just over 70% are singletons.

The sample originates from a study of vaccination and CD4 T cells after COVID-19. The rearrangement links TRBV20-1 to TRBJ2-3; 10 nucleotides line up with TRBD1. Source material: CD4+ T cells from blood, cultured in vitro. The receptor's source is a human donor in good health. The CDR3 sequence is CSARGDRGLDTQYF. CDR3 bases: TGCAGTGCTAGAGGGGACAGGGGCCTGGATACGCAGTATTTT.